This entry features one T cell receptor (beta chain) sequence. These data originate in a study of CXCR3-negative and CXCR3-positive naive CD8 T cells. The CDR3 covers 14 residues. Germline CDR1 MDHEN, CDR2 SYDVKM. UMI labels and 5' RACE were used to prepare the TRB cDNA libraries. Following a re-call of the 5' RACE reads, TCRdb has one entry per CDR3 protein and lacks DNA. The table lists about 130,000 distinct CDR3 sequences. The sequence was obtained from a human donor in good health. Some clones in this sample may be carry-over from other donors' samples. The chain carries TRBV28 and TRBJ2-5. Sequencing input: naive CXCR3- CD8+ T cells from blood. Subset specified: CD45RO-CCR7+CD27+CD95- naive CD8+ T cells lacking CXCR3 (TNR3-). CDR3 protein: CATLQNMRQETQYF.